The sequence of this T cell receptor beta chain was determined in a study of shared T cell receptors in the human thymus (dated by TCRdb to 2020 to 2022). A note on the overall study: The study examined how the human thymus generates shared, self-reactive T-cell receptor alpha chains.

The germline V end is reduced by 5 bases and the J end by 10 bases; junction bases left unmatched: 8. Spanning cysteine to phenylalanine, the CDR3 consists of 14 amino acids. The read is trimmed to its CDR3 DNA, 42 bases read in frame from base 1. CDR1 and CDR2 (MNHEY, SMNVEV) derive from the germline V gene (reference sequence). Libraries came from the immunoSEQ multiplex PCR assay. Held by TCRdb, this immuneACCESS table contains in-frame sequences only and omits some clones. Under half of the omission traces to an unresolved V gene where checked; the cause of the rest is unknown. The sample includes 640,000 or so clones, with roughly 86% observed a single time. The ten biggest clones cover roughly 0.0089% of the sample. Turning to this clone: No antigen is known for it. No qualities accompany the bases; no much larger clone lies one base away.

This sample was shared with a second study, whose subject was human thymus T cells. That second publication adds: The donors were immunologically healthy infants in Finland who had open corrective cardiac surgery for congenital heart defects. Thymus tissue was obtained as surgical resects removed during corrective cardiac surgery. Usage of V and J gene segments appeared to be biased in both the thymic and the peripheral blood repertoires. The related research reported highly overlapping thymic TCR repertoires among unrelated individuals. The study characterized TCR alpha and beta repertoires from fewer than 10 infant thymus samples and a few related peripheral blood samples. The cohort included several male and a couple of female infants, with donor ages spanning 7 to 244 days. Thymocytes were mechanically released from the tissue and were stored as pellets of about 9-33 million cells at -70 degrees C. A QIAsymphony instrument was used to extract genomic DNA from the frozen cell pellets. The immunoSEQ multiplex PCR assay was used to amplify the TCRB and TCRAD loci from a standardized quantity of quality-controlled genomic DNA. The amplicons spanned the V(D)J region and were long enough to cover the CDR3 and allow V and J genes to be identified. Amplicon sequencing was performed on an Illumina platform through the commercial immunoSEQ service. Primer bias and sequencing errors were corrected as previously described, and TCRAD and TCRB definitions were based on the IMGT database. Analysis of the repertoires was done with immunoSEQ Analyzer 3.0 and VDJTools and included basic statistics, V/J segment usage, diversity estimates, rarefaction and pairwise overlap. Chao1, ChaoE, Efron-Thisted, Shannon and inverse Simpson indices were used to estimate diversity, which was also estimated on datasets down-sampled to the smallest sample. For repertoire overlap, CDR3 nucleotide sequence, V gene and J gene had to match strictly, and clustering was done by Jaccard-based multidimensional scaling. On average, thymus samples yielded about 730,000 unique TCRB clonotypes, whereas blood samples yielded roughly 81,000.

The chain joins TRBV27 to TRBJ1-6; a stretch of 7 junction bases matches TRBD1. This TCR was sampled from a boy less than two years old with a congenital heart defect. Donor details come from another sample of the same person, matched by shared clones. Sequenced input: thymocytes. At the DNA level, the sequence is TGTGCCAGCAGTCCCCTCAGGGGGAAATCACCCCTCCACTTT. Translation gives CASSPLRGKSPLHF.